The 29 T cell receptor beta chains below all came from one sample that was sequenced in a study of shared clonotypes between healthy human individuals. Repertoires were generated with immunoSEQ multiplex PCR, while TCRdb's copy carries only in-frame clones and drops some. The sample gives 100,000 or so clones, about 66% of which show up once; around 24% is in the top ten. The sequencing sample was made of memory CD8+ T cells sorted from blood. Subset denoted: CD45RO+ cells pooled with CCR7-negative TemRA cells. The origin of the receptors is a woman aged 25 to 45 in good health.

The CDR3 sequence: CASSVASSGSRDEQYF. CDR3 DNA: TGTGCCAGCAGCGTAGCCTCTAGCGGGAGTAGGGACGAGCAGTACTTC. This rearrangement joins TRBV9 to TRBJ2-7, with 10 bases aligning to TRBD2. The V gene end was trimmed by 0 bases and the J gene end by 5 bases; junction bases not matched to a gene: 8. The CDR3 has 16 amino acids. Germline V gene sequence: CDR1 SGDLS, CDR2 YYNGEE.

V is TRBV6-4 and J is TRBJ2-1; weak D call: TRBD1 (5 bases). CDR3 length: 15 amino acids. Germline assignment: CDR1 MRHNA and CDR2 SNTAGT. With 0 bases removed from V and 1 base from J, the gap between germline ends came to 7 bases. The CDR3 sequence: CASSDSQGSYNEQFF. CDR3 nucleotide sequence: TGTGCCAGCAGTGACTCTCAGGGTTCCTACAATGAGCAGTTCTTC.

V usage is TRBV2 and J usage is TRBJ2-3, with TRBD2 matching over 8 bases. Unmatched junction bases numbered 3, after V lost 3 bases and J lost 1 base. The CDR3 runs to 15 residues. CDR1 SNHLY and CDR2 FYNNEI come from the germline V gene. The CDR3 DNA sequence: TGTGCCAGCAGTGATGTACTAGCGGGCACAGATACGCAGTATTTT. Its protein product is CASSDVLAGTDTQYF. The variable domain in full, completed from reference TRBV2 and TRBJ2-3, reads EPEVTQTPSHQVTQMGQEVILRCVPISNHLYFYWYRQILGQKVEFLVSFYNNEISEKSEIFDDQFSVERPDGSNFTLKIRSTKLEDSAMYFCASSDVLAGTDTQYFGPGTRLTVL.

The chain carries TRBV7-2 and TRBJ2-7, with D tentatively TRBD1 or TRBD2 (5 bases each). V gave up 4 bases and J gave up 2 bases, with 15 bases separating them. This CDR3 is 15 amino acids long. Germline lookup yields CDR1 SGHTA and CDR2 FQGNSA. This chain's CDR3 is CASSSTGRTPYEQYF. The CDR3 DNA reads as TGTGCCAGCAGCTCAACGGGACGCACCCCCTACGAGCAGTACTTC.

The chain employs TRBV21-1 and TRBJ2-4; the table's D call, TRBD1, has no DNA check behind it. TRBV21-1 is a recognized pseudogene. This CDR3 spans 15 amino acids. The CDR3 loop is CASSKHPVVKNIQYF. The DNA for the CDR3 is TGTGCCAGCAGCAAACACCCAGTTGTCAAAAACATTCAGTACTTC.

The genes are TRBV4-2 and TRBJ2-1; 9 positions agree with TRBD2. Germline values: CDR1 LGHNA, CDR2 YNFKEQ. The CDR3 extends over 15 amino acids. The junction had 1 base not matched to a gene; V was cut back by 4 bases and J by 0 bases. CDR3 amino acids: CASSRSGGSYNEQFF. CDR3 sequence (DNA): TGTGCCAGCAGCCGTAGCGGGGGCTCCTACAATGAGCAGTTCTTC.

This chain uses TRBV5-4 with TRBJ2-7; 8 nucleotides align to TRBD2. This CDR3 spans 13 amino acids. Germline V gene sequence: CDR1 SGHNT, CDR2 YYREEE (reference sequence). V dropped 1 base and J dropped 5; count of bases not matched to a gene: 2. This CDR3 is CASSLSGGDEQYF. DNA for the CDR3: TGTGCCAGCAGCTTGAGCGGGGGCGACGAGCAGTACTTC. Variable domain in full (rest from reference TRBV5-4 and TRBJ2-7): ETGVTQSPTHLIKTRGQQVTLRCSSQSGHNTVSWYQQALGQGPQFIFQYYREEENGRGNFPPRFSGLQFPNYSSELNVNALELDDSALYLCASSLSGGDEQYFGPGTRLTVT.

V usage is TRBV13 and J usage is TRBJ1-3; 9 bases are a match to TRBD1. Germline CDR1 is PRHDT and CDR2 is FYEKMQ (reference sequence). V lost 0 bases and J lost 4; bases outside the gene matches: 13. The CDR3 has 19 amino acids. CDR3 sequence reads: CASSLGTAHRGHSGNTIYF. The CDR3 DNA is TGTGCCAGCAGCTTAGGGACTGCCCACAGGGGGCACTCAGGAAACACCATATATTTT.

This clone was seen repeatedly, ten times or more. The V call is TRBV28, the J call TRBJ2-5, with TRBD1 matching over 9 bases. After removal of 5 bases from V and 3 bases from J, the junction contained 25 bases not matched to a gene. CDR1 and CDR2 (germline): MDHEN, SYDVKM. The CDR3 has 21 residues. CDR3 region: CASSTPGTGRFRGEPKETQYF. CDR3 sequence (DNA): TGTGCCAGCAGTACCCCCGGGACAGGGAGGTTTCGTGGAGAGCCTAAAGAGACCCAGTACTTC.

This clone counts as medium-sized. The chain combines TRBV5-1 with TRBJ2-3; D is possibly TRBD1 (5 bases). Per germline, CDR1 SGHRS and CDR2 YFSETQ. The CDR3 has 15 amino acids. The V end lost 0 bases, the J end lost 4 bases, and 12 bases lay between the germline ends. The DNA of the CDR3 is TGCGCCAGCAGCTTGGAGTCAGGGTTGGCAGATACGCAGTATTTT. It encodes CASSLESGLADTQYF.

The chain employs TRBV28 and TRBJ1-3; the D gene is possibly TRBD1 (5 bases). The CDR3 loop spans 16 amino acids. Trimming left V 10 bases short and J 0 bases short, with 19 bases between. The germline gives CDR1 MDHEN, CDR2 SYDVKM. The CDR3 region is CATEPRQSASGNTIYF. The CDR3 nucleotides read TGTGCCACCGAGCCCCGACAGTCCGCCTCTGGAAACACCATATATTTT.

The V gene is TRBV27, the J gene TRBJ2-1; D is undetermined. This CDR3 contains 13 residues. Deletions cut 3 bases from V and 5 bases from J, with 8 bases between. CDR1 is MNHEY, CDR2 SMNVEV, per germline (reference sequence). Written as DNA, the CDR3 is TGTGCCAGCAGTTTCTCCCCTAACAATGAGCAGTTCTTC. Protein sequence: CASSFSPNNEQFF.

The chain combines TRBV27 with TRBJ1-4, with 8 bases lining up with TRBD1. The V segment lost 5 bases and the J segment 8 bases; nucleotides outside the gene matches: 10. Per germline, CDR1 MNHEY and CDR2 SMNVEV (reference sequence). This CDR3 contains 15 residues. The CDR3 loop is CASSTQGALVEKLFF. CDR3 in DNA: TGTGCCAGCAGTACTCAGGGGGCGCTTGTAGAAAAACTGTTTTTT.

The chain recombines TRBV4-2 with TRBJ2-1; 10 bases fit TRBD2. With V trimmed by 1 base and J by 0 bases, 3 bases remained unmatched. Germline lookup yields CDR1 LGHNA and CDR2 YNFKEQ. The CDR3 runs 17 residues. The CDR3 bases are TGTGCCAGCAGCCAAGGGGCTAGCGGGAGCTCCTACAATGAGCAGTTCTTC. It encodes CASSQGASGSSYNEQFF.

The chain employs TRBV28 and TRBJ1-5, with TRBD1 matching 12 bases. Unmatched junction bases numbered 7, after V lost 7 bases and J lost 6 bases. Germline loops: CDR1 MDHEN, CDR2 SYDVKM. This CDR3 has 15 residues. The CDR3, as DNA: TGTGCCAGCACCACCGGGACAGGGGGCTTTCAGCCCCAGCATTTT. Amino acid sequence: CASTTGTGGFQPQHF.

This clone has just a few counts. V usage is TRBV27 and J usage is TRBJ2-7, with D possibly matching TRBD1 (6 bases). CDR1 MNHEY and CDR2 SMNVEV come from the germline V gene (reference sequence). This CDR3 contains 13 residues. V dropped 7 bases and J dropped 6 bases, with 16 bases sitting between them. The CDR3 DNA follows: TGTGCCAGCATTGGGCAGGGGATTGGCGAGCAGTACTTC. The encoded protein is CASIGQGIGEQYF.

The chain is built from TRBV5-1 and TRBJ2-1; TRBD2 aligns across 11 bases. Per the germline V gene, CDR1 is SGHRS and CDR2 is YFSETQ. The CDR3 consists of 15 residues. Trimming at V came to 4 bases and at J to 4 bases, leaving 4 bases not matched to a gene. The CDR3 sequence: CASSQGTSGYNEQFF. The CDR3 region has the DNA TGCGCCAGCAGCCAGGGGACTAGCGGTTACAATGAGCAGTTCTTC.

The rearrangement joins TRBV7-6 to TRBJ2-1; no firm D call. V was clipped by 4 bases and J by 1 base, with 11 bases between them. The CDR3 spans 15 residues. Germline CDR1 and CDR2: SGHVS and FNYEAQ. CDR3 nucleotides: TGTGCCAGCAGCTCTTCTCGGGTTTCCTACAATGAGCAGTTCTTC. The encoded protein is CASSSSRVSYNEQFF.

The chain combines TRBV19 with TRBJ1-2; D is undetermined. The CDR3 is 14 residues long. Looked up from germline, CDR1 is LNHDA and CDR2 is SQIVND (reference sequence). The germline V and J ends were trimmed by 4 bases and 6 bases, with 15 bases remaining between them. The CDR3 sequence is CASSTRPRSHGYTF. CDR3 in DNA: TGTGCCAGTAGTACGAGACCCCGCTCGCATGGCTACACCTTC.

The genes are TRBV27 and TRBJ2-2; 7 nucleotides match TRBD1. V was pared by 7 bases and J by 1 base, with 12 bases of the junction left unmatched. This CDR3 contains 17 residues. Germline CDR1 is MNHEY and CDR2 is SMNVEV (reference sequence). The CDR3 DNA sequence: TGTGCCAGCACCCATACCGGGACAGCGATGAACACCGGGGAGCTGTTTTTT. It translates to CASTHTGTAMNTGELFF.

The CDR3 sequence: CASSPQGAEGYTF. In nucleotides, the CDR3 is TGTGCCAGCAGCCCTCAGGGGGCTGAAGGCTACACCTTC. The chain recombines TRBV27 with TRBJ1-2; 8 nucleotides align to TRBD1. Germline trimming cut 6 bases from V and 8 bases from J; bases unmatched to any gene: 8. Germline V gene sequence: CDR1 MNHEY, CDR2 SMNVEV (reference sequence). This CDR3 comprises 13 residues.

CDR3 bases: TGTGCCAGCAGCTCCACATATAGGGGGAATAACTATGGCTACACCTTC. The encoded protein is CASSSTYRGNNYGYTF. J is TRBJ1-2 and V is TRBV7-9; TRBD1 might be the D (6 bases). CDR1 is SEHNR and CDR2 is FQNEAQ in the germline V gene (reference sequence). The ends were cut back, 4 bases at V and 1 base at J, with 16 bases in the middle. The CDR3 consists of 16 residues. The whole variable domain, filled in from reference TRBV7-9 and TRBJ1-2, reads DTGVSQNPRHKITKRGQNVTFRCDPISEHNRLYWYRQTLGQGPEFLTYFQNEAQLEKSRLLSDRFSAERPKGSFSTLEIQRTEQGDSAMYLCASSSTYRGNNYGYTFGSGTRLTVV.

About this clone itself: The identical CDR3 is also encoded by other nucleotide sequences in the sample. The V gene is TRBV27, the J gene TRBJ1-5; D is perhaps TRBD1 (5 bases). V lost 5 bases, J lost 2 bases, and 10 bases lay in between. CDR1 and CDR2 (germline): MNHEY, SMNVEV (reference sequence). This CDR3 has 14 residues. The CDR3 region has the DNA TGTGCCAGCAGTCCCCTGGGGGGCAATCAGCCCCAGCATTTT. This encodes CASSPLGGNQPQHF.

V and J are TRBV21-1 and TRBJ1-1. TRBV21-1 is flagged as a pseudogene. The CDR3 spans 13 residues. The CDR3 DNA reads as TGTGCCAGCAGCTTAGTGCGGGGGACTGAAGCTTTCTTT. This sequence encodes CASSLVRGTEAFF.

The chain links TRBV7-9 to TRBJ1-4; D remains ambiguous. The length of the CDR3 is 15 residues. From germline, CDR1 is SEHNR and CDR2 FQNEAQ (reference sequence). The V end was cut by 5 bases, the J end by 7 bases, with 17 bases between. CDR3 loop: CASSPHILPSEKLFF. The CDR3 DNA reads TGTGCCAGCAGCCCTCATATACTTCCCAGTGAAAAACTGTTTTTT. Full variable domain (remainder filled in from reference TRBV7-9 and TRBJ1-4): DTGVSQNPRHKITKRGQNVTFRCDPISEHNRLYWYRQTLGQGPEFLTYFQNEAQLEKSRLLSDRFSAERPKGSFSTLEIQRTEQGDSAMYLCASSPHILPSEKLFFGSGTQLSVL.

The genes are TRBV11-2 and TRBJ2-1; D gene ambiguous. CDR3 length: 14 residues. Germline V CDR1 and CDR2: SGHAT, FQNNGV. V dropped 0 bases and J dropped 4 bases, with 7 bases sitting between them. For the CDR3, the DNA is TGTGCCAGCAGCTTAGATAACCCATACAATGAGCAGTTCTTC. This codes for CASSLDNPYNEQFF.

This rearrangement joins TRBV7-3 to TRBJ1-1; D call uncertain. Trimming left V 2 bases short and J 10 bases short, with 14 bases between. The CDR3 totals 13 residues. The germline V gene encodes CDR1 SGHTA and CDR2 FQGTGA. CDR3 in DNA: TGTGCCAGCAGCTTAGGGGATCAGGCGGGAGCTTTCTTT. It yields the protein CASSLGDQAGAFF.

Of note for this clone: A single base separates this from a much larger clone, so it may be a read error. The genes are TRBV6-4 and TRBJ2-1; 12 bases agree with TRBD2. The CDR3 is made up of 15 amino acids. J gave up 6 bases and V 2 bases, and 2 bases lay outside the gene matches. Germline assignment: CDR1 MRHNA and CDR2 SNTAGT. The CDR3 DNA is TGTGCCAGCAGTGACCTAGCGGGAGGGCCCAATGAGCAGTTCTTC. Protein sequence: CASSDLAGGPNEQFF.

The chain employs TRBV10-2 and TRBJ2-7, with TRBD1 identical over 8 bases. The trim removed 6 bases at V and 5 bases at J, leaving 9 bases unmatched. Germline CDR1 reads WSHSY; CDR2 reads SAAADI. CDR3 length: 14 residues. The CDR3 DNA sequence: TGCGCCAGCAGATCCAGGGGGCTACCCGACGAGCAGTACTTC. The encoded protein is CASRSRGLPDEQYF.